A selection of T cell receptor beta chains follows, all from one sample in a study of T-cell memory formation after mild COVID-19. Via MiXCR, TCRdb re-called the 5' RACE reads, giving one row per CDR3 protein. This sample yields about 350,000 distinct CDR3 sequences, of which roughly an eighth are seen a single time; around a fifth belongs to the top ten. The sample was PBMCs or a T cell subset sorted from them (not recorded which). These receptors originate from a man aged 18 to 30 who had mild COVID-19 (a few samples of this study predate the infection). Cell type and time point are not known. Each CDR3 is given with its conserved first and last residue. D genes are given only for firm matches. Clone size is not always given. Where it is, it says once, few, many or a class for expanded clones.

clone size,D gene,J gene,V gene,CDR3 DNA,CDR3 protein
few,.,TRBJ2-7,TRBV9,TGTGCCAGCAGCGATGGGAATTCCTACGAGCAGTACTTC,CASSDGNSYEQYF
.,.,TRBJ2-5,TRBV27,TGTGCCAGCAGGCCATGGGGCGGGGTGACCCAGTACTTC,CASRPWGGVTQYF
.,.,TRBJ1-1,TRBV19,TGTGCCAGTAGGGCAGGGTCAAGGATGAACACTGAAGCTTTCTTT,CASRAGSRMNTEAFF
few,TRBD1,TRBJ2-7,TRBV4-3,TGCGCCAGCAGCCAAGAGGGACAGACGAGGCAGTACTTC,CASSQEGQTRQYF
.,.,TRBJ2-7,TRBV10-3,TGTGCCATCAGTAGGGACTACGAGCAGTACTTC,CAISRDYEQYF
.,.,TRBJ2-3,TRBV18,TGTGCCAGCTCACCGGGGACGGTCACAGATACGCAGTATTTT,CASSPGTVTDTQYF
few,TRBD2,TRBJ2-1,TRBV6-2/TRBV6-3,TGTGCCAGCAGTTACTCGGCGCGGGGGTGGTCCTACAATGAGCAGTTCTTC,CASSYSARGWSYNEQFF
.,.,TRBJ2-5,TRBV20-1,TGCAGTGCTAGAAGGACGCAAGAAGAGACCCAGTACTTC,CSARRTQEETQYF
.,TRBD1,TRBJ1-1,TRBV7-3,TGTGCCAGCAGCTTACACAGGGGAGTTGGGAGCGGCACTGAAGCTTTCTTT,CASSLHRGVGSGTEAFF
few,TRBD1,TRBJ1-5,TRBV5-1,TGCGCCAGCAGCCCCGCCGGGACAGGGGGGCAGCCCCAGCATTTT,CASSPAGTGGQPQHF
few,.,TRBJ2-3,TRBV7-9,TGTGCCAGCAGCGGTCGACAGGTTAGCACAGATACGCAGTATTTT,CASSGRQVSTDTQYF
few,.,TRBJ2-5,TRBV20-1,TGCAGTGCTCTCGCCGGGACCCAAGAGACCCAGTACTTC,CSALAGTQETQYF
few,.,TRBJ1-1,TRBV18,TGTGCCAGCTCACCACAGTCCGGGGGTGTGGGAACTGAAGCTTTCTTT,CASSPQSGGVGTEAFF
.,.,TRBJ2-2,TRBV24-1,TGTGCCACCAGTGATTCCATGACGAACACCGGGGAGCTGTTTTTT,CATSDSMTNTGELFF
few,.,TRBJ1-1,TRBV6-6,TGTGCCAGCAGTTACAGGCAAGACACTGAAGCTTTCTTT,CASSYRQDTEAFF
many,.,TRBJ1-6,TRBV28,TGTGCCAGCAGTACTCTAGCGTGGAGCTCCTATAATTCACCCCTCCACTTT,CASSTLAWSSYNSPLHF
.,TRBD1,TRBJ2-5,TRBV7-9,TGTGCCAGCAGCCGCCAGGACAGGGTCGAGACCCAGTACTTC,CASSRQDRVETQYF
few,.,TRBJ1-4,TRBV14,TGTGCCAGCAGTCCACAGGGCCCCGCGGATGAAAAACTGTTTTTT,CASSPQGPADEKLFF
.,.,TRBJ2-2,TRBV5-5,TGTGCCAGCAGCGGGGGGCTACCCGGGGAGCTGTTTTTT,CASSGGLPGELFF
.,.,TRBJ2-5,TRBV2,TGTGCCAGCGGCCAGAACGGAGGACCCGTAAAAGAGACCCAGTACTTC,CASGQNGGPVKETQYF
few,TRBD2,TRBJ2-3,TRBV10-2,TGCGCCAGCAGTGAGCGGGGGGGCTCTACAGATACGCAGTATTTT,CASSERGGSTDTQYF
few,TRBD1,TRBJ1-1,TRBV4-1,TGCGCCAGCAGCCGCCAGGGGGCGAGCACTGAAGCTTTCTTT,CASSRQGASTEAFF
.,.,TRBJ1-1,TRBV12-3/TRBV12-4,TGTGCCAGCAGTTTAGCCAGGGAAGCTTTCTTT,CASSLAREAFF
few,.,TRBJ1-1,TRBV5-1,TGCGCCAGCAGCTGGGGGCGCGGGGGCACTGAAGCTTTCTTT,CASSWGRGGTEAFF
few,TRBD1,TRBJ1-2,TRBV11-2,TGTGCCAGCAGCGGGGACAGGGGATATGGCTACACCTTC,CASSGDRGYGYTF
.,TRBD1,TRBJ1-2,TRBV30,TGTGCCTGGAGTGTCCCCCGGCAGGGGGTGTACTATGGCTACACCTTC,CAWSVPRQGVYYGYTF
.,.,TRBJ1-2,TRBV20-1,TGCAGTGCTAGAGGCCCACAGGGCTTAGGCTACACCTTC,CSARGPQGLGYTF
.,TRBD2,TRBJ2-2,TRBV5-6,TGTGCCAGCAGCTTGGATGGCGGGGGGCATTTCACCGGGGAGCTGTTTTTT,CASSLDGGGHFTGELFF
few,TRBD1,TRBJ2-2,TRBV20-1,TGCAGTGCTAGGGACAGGGTTACCGGGGAGCTGTTTTTT,CSARDRVTGELFF
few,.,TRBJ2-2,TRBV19,TGTGCCAGTAGTACTCGACCGAACACCGGGGAGCTGTTTTTT,CASSTRPNTGELFF
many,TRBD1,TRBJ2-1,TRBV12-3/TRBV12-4,TGTGCCAGCAGACCGGACAGGGAATTTAGTGAGCAGTTCTTC,CASRPDREFSEQFF
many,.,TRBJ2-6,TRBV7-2,TGTGCCAGCAGCCAAGATTCTGGGGCCAACGTCCTGACTTTC,CASSQDSGANVLTF
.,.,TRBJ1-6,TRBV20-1,TGCAGTGCCGGGAAGAGGACAGATTCACCCCTCCACTTT,CSAGKRTDSPLHF
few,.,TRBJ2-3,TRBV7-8,TGTGCCAGCAACCATCCCGGGATCCTCACAGATACGCAGTATTTT,CASNHPGILTDTQYF
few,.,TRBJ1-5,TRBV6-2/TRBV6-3,TGTGCCAGCAGTTACATGGGCTTCTCATCAGGGAAGCCCCAGCATTTT,CASSYMGFSSGKPQHF
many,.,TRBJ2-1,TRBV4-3,TGCGCCAGCAGCCAAGATCCGGTGGGGATACCGTTCTTC,CASSQDPVGIPFF
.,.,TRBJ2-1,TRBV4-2,TGTGCCAGCAGCCACACGGATACAAACAATGAGCAGTTCTTC,CASSHTDTNNEQFF
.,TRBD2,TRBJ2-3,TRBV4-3,TGCGCCAGCAGCCGGCGGGGGGCACCCACAGATACGCAGTATTTT,CASSRRGAPTDTQYF
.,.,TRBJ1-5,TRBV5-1,TGCGCCCCCGGGGGCTCCCAGCATTTT,CAPGGSQHF
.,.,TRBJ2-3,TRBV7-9,TGTGCCAGCAGCGCCCGGGGAAGGGGTAGCACAGATACGCAGTATTTT,CASSARGRGSTDTQYF
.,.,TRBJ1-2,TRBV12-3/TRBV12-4,TGTGCCAGCAGTTTAGTTGTGGGGTATGGCTACACCTTC,CASSLVVGYGYTF